The next 15 T cell receptor beta chains were all read from a single sample in a study. One entry per CDR3 protein, called by TCRdb with MiXCR from the 5' RACE reads. The sample has around 33,000 distinct CDR3 sequences; less than 25% are singletons. The sequencing input was memory CD4+ T cells sorted from blood. Subset meaning: memory CD4+ T cells, CD4+CD45RO+CD25-. Receptor source: a female donor with breast cancer.

The chain combines TRBV19 with TRBJ2-2, with D possibly being TRBD2 (6 bases). Germline V gene data show CDR1 as LNHDA and CDR2 as SQIVND (reference sequence). This CDR3 is 12 amino acids long. With 9 bases removed from V and 5 bases from J, the gap between germline ends came to 10 bases. The CDR3 nucleotides are TGTGCCAGCCTGGGGGGAACCGGGGAGCTGTTTTTT. It specifies CASLGGTGELFF.

With respect to this clonotype: Relative to the germline gene, one junction end is altered; a read error may explain this. This chain joins TRBV7-9 and TRBJ2-1; D is possibly TRBD2 (5 bases). The CDR3 totals 19 residues. CDR1 and CDR2 (germline): SEHNR, FQNEAQ (reference sequence). CDR3 amino acids: CASSFPSGGREAIYNEQLF. CDR3 bases: TGTGCCAGCAGCTTCCCCTCAGGAGGAAGAGAGGCAATCTACAATGAGCAGCTCTTC.

This clonotype was observed a single time. This may come from a read error, since a much larger clone is one base off. The chain carries TRBV12-3 or TRBV12-4 and TRBJ1-1; a weak D match, TRBD1 (5 bases). The CDR3 sequence is 14 residues long. As DNA, the CDR3 is TGTGCCAGCGGCGGGGCCGGCCTTTACACTGTAGCTTTCTTT. It yields the protein CASGGAGLYTVAFF.

The table lists this clonotype with a few counts. V is TRBV7-3 and J is TRBJ2-1; 11 bases line up with TRBD1. V gave up 3 bases and J gave up 6 bases; unmatched junction bases: 7. Germline V gene sequence: CDR1 SGHTA, CDR2 FQGTGA. This CDR3 is built from 16 residues. Here the CDR3 DNA reads TGTGCCAGCAGCTTTTCCCTCGGGACAGGGGGCAATGAGCAGTTCTTC. This gives the protein CASSFSLGTGGNEQFF.

This clonotype was seen only a few times. This chain uses TRBV28 with TRBJ1-5, with 9 nucleotides matching TRBD1. The CDR3 consists of 14 residues. The trim removed 6 bases at V and 5 bases at J, leaving 5 bases unmatched. The V gene's germline CDR1 is MDHEN and CDR2 SYDVKM. The CDR3: CASRTNRGHQPQHF. DNA of the CDR3: TGTGCCAGCAGGACAAACAGGGGGCATCAGCCCCAGCATTTT.

In its sample, this clonotype was seen many times. This chain connects TRBV24-1 to TRBJ1-1; D is perhaps TRBD1 (5 bases). Germline CDR1 reads KGHDR; CDR2 reads SFDVKD. The CDR3 is made up of 16 amino acids. The ends were cut back, 5 bases at V and 0 bases at J, with 15 bases in the middle. The CDR3 reads CATSGPPGRMNTEAFF. CDR3 in DNA: TGTGCCACCAGTGGCCCCCCGGGGCGGATGAACACTGAAGCTTTCTTT.

The chain uses TRBV27 and TRBJ2-2, with 7 positions matching TRBD2. The germline CDR1 and CDR2 sequences are MNHEY and SMNVEV (reference sequence). The CDR3 contains 15 residues. Unmatched junction bases numbered 12, after V lost 9 bases and J lost 5 bases. The CDR3 reads CASFSTLAATGELFF. In DNA, the CDR3 is TGTGCCAGTTTCTCGACTCTAGCGGCTACCGGGGAGCTGTTTTTT.

The V gene is TRBV7-3, the J gene TRBJ2-5; 9 bases line up with TRBD2. This CDR3 comprises 14 residues. The trim removed 5 bases at V and 5 bases at J, leaving 6 bases unmatched. Germline CDR1 SGHTA, CDR2 FQGTGA. The CDR3 DNA is TGTGCCAGCAGCAATAGCGGGGGATTGGAGACCCAGTACTTC. This gives the protein CASSNSGGLETQYF.

This clonotype was detected many times. J is TRBJ2-7 and V is TRBV15; D is possibly TRBD2 (5 bases). Trimming took off 5 bases at V and 5 bases at J, with 13 bases between the two ends. Germline V CDR1 and CDR2: LNHNV, YYDKDF (reference sequence). The CDR3 extends over 13 amino acids. The CDR3 region has the DNA TGTGCCACCAGCGGAAGACTATTTCACGAGCAGTACTTC. Translation: CATSGRLFHEQYF.

V usage is TRBV5-1 and J usage is TRBJ2-7, with D tentatively TRBD2 (5 bases). The germline V gene has CDR1 SGHRS and CDR2 YFSETQ. The CDR3 is made up of 13 amino acids. The germline V and J ends were trimmed by 4 bases and 5 bases, with 13 bases remaining between them. CDR3 protein: CASSLTSGNEQYF. The CDR3 bases are TGCGCCAGCAGCCTAACGTCCGGGAACGAGCAGTACTTC.

This clonotype was counted at least ten times. The V and J genes are TRBV6-2 or TRBV6-3 and TRBJ1-1, with no clear D. CDR1 and CDR2 (germline): MNHEY, SVGEGT. V lost 6 bases and J 0 bases, leaving 8 bases between the germline ends. The CDR3 runs 13 residues. CDR3 sequence (DNA): TGTGCCAGCAGGGACGGTCTGAACACTGAAGCTTTCTTT. Its translation is CASRDGLNTEAFF.

The V and J genes are TRBV5-6 and TRBJ2-1, with 8 nucleotides matching TRBD1. V shed 0 bases and J 7 bases; nucleotides not matched to a gene: 9. The V gene's germline CDR1 is SGHDT and CDR2 YYEEEE. This CDR3 has 16 residues. CDR3: CASSLDYPTGENEQFF. DNA of the CDR3: TGTGCCAGCAGCTTGGACTACCCGACAGGGGAGAATGAGCAGTTCTTC.

V usage is TRBV4-2 and J usage is TRBJ2-2, with TRBD2 as a possible D gene (6 bases). Deletions cut 1 base from V and 0 bases from J, with 6 bases between. CDR3 length: 15 residues. CDR1 and CDR2 from the germline V gene are LGHNA and YNFKEQ. The CDR3 loop is CASSQGGANTGELFF. CDR3 sequence (DNA): TGTGCCAGCAGCCAAGGCGGGGCGAACACCGGGGAGCTGTTTTTT.

Note on this clonotype: A much larger clone differs by one base, so this may be a read error. The chain employs TRBV4-3 and TRBJ2-3; 8 bases map to TRBD1. Germline V gene sequence: CDR1 LGHNA, CDR2 YSLEER. The CDR3 length is 14 residues. The CDR3 sequence: CTSSQTDRADTQYF. CDR3 DNA: TGCACCAGCAGCCAAACGGACAGGGCAGATACGCAGTATTTT.

The chain combines TRBV7-2 with TRBJ2-7; D is perhaps TRBD1 or TRBD2 (5 bases each). This CDR3 is 16 amino acids long. Trimming stripped 5 bases from V and 2 bases from J, with 19 bases between. The germline gives CDR1 SGHTA, CDR2 FQGNSA. CDR3 amino acids: CASSLPLRDGAYEQYF. CDR3 coding DNA: TGTGCCAGCAGCCTCCCCTTAAGGGACGGTGCCTACGAGCAGTACTTC.